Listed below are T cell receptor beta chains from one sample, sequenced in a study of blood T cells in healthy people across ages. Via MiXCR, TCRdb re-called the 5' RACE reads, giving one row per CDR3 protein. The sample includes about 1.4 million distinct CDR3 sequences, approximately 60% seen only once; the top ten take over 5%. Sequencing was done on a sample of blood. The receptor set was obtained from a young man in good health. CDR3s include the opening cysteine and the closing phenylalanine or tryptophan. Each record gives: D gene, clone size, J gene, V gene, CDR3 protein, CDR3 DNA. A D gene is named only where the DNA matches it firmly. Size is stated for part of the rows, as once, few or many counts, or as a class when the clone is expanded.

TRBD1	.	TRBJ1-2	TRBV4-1	CASSQRGPADGYTF	TGCGCCAGCAGCCAAAGGGGGCCGGCGGATGGCTACACCTTC
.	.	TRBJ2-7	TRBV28	CASSLTRAVGSGEQYF	TGTGCCAGCAGTTTAACCAGGGCAGTAGGGTCCGGCGAGCAGTACTTC
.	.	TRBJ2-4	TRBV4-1	CASSQDGRNIQYF	TGCGCCAGCAGCCAAGACGGGAGAAACATTCAGTACTTC
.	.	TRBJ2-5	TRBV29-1	CSATPSGTQETQYF	TGCAGCGCTACCCCGTCCGGGACACAAGAGACCCAGTACTTC
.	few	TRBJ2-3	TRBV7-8	CASSLNSGLKYTSTDTQYF	TGTGCCAGCAGCTTAAATTCAGGTCTTAAATATACTAGCACAGATACGCAGTATTTT
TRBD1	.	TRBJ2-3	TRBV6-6	CASSQYTTGEVDTQYF	TGTGCCAGCAGCCAATACACGACAGGGGAGGTAGATACGCAGTATTTT
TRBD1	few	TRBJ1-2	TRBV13	CASSAGTGGASNYGYTF	TGTGCCAGCAGCGCCGGGACAGGGGGCGCATCGAACTATGGCTACACCTTC
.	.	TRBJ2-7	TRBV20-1	CSASAHETHEQYF	TGCAGTGCTAGTGCCCACGAAACCCACGAGCAGTACTTC
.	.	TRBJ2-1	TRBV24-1	CATFGLGQREYNEQFF	TGTGCCACCTTCGGCCTAGGGCAGCGTGAATACAATGAGCAGTTCTTC
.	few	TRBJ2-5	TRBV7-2	CASSLRGVEETQYF	TGTGCCAGCAGCTTGCGAGGGGTTGAGGAGACCCAGTACTTC
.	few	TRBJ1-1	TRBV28	CASSYQLRSGRPEAFF	TGTGCCAGCAGTTACCAGCTTAGGTCGGGACGGCCTGAAGCTTTCTTT
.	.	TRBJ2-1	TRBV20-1	CSARWSGYNEQFF	TGCAGTGCTAGATGGAGTGGATACAATGAGCAGTTCTTC
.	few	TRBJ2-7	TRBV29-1	CSVSPGAAIGEQYF	TGCAGCGTATCTCCCGGGGCGGCAATTGGCGAGCAGTACTTC
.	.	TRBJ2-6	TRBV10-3	CAISESGPSGANVLTF	TGTGCCATCAGTGAGTCAGGCCCCTCTGGGGCCAACGTCCTGACTTTC
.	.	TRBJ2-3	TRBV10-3	CAITSGSSTDTQYF	TGTGCCATCACGTCAGGTTCTAGCACAGATACGCAGTATTTT